A selection of T cell receptor beta chains follows, all from one sample in a study of PD-1 blockade in classical Hodgkin lymphoma. Data came from immunoSEQ multiplex PCR; TCRdb stores just in-frame clones and leaves some out. The sample has about 13,000 clones; around 83% are singletons. Sample: peripheral blood mononuclear cells (PBMCs), taken at baseline. The receptors were sampled from a human donor with classical Hodgkin lymphoma. Each CDR3 is given with its conserved first and last residue. Fields, in order: D gene, J gene, V gene, CDR3 protein. D genes are given only for firm matches.

.	TRBJ2-3	TRBV30	CAWSAGTSTDTQYF
TRBD1	TRBJ2-1	TRBV11-2	CASSQDRANEQFF
.	TRBJ2-2	TRBV7-2	CASSPLWGRPNTGELFF
.	TRBJ1-6	TRBV27	CASSLQAAGRNSPLHF
.	TRBJ2-5	TRBV4-3	CASSQDRDEQETQYF
.	TRBJ2-1	TRBV4-2	CASSQDPHSSYNEQFF
.	TRBJ1-1	TRBV4-2	CASSHWTDNTEAFF
.	TRBJ2-3	TRBV7-9	CASNHRAGTDTQYF
.	TRBJ1-6	TRBV30	CAWRTGVPNSPLHF
.	TRBJ2-1	TRBV27	CASSLEQGGAYNEQFF
.	TRBJ1-2	TRBV29-1	CSVERGSGYTF
.	TRBJ2-7	TRBV25-1	CASSEYLVGGGPYEQYF
.	TRBJ1-2	TRBV6-1	CASTWGGDYGYTF
TRBD2	TRBJ2-7	TRBV7-6	CASSLGRLAGNYEQYF
.	TRBJ1-2	TRBV7-8	CASSLHRAEGYTF
.	TRBJ1-1	TRBV28	CASSQPGSPKAFF
.	TRBJ2-3	TRBV7-2	CASSSYTSTDTQYF
.	TRBJ2-2	TRBV7-9	CASSLVARSGTGELFF
.	TRBJ2-6	TRBV19	CASSIGRIGSGANVLTF
.	TRBJ1-1	TRBV7-2	CASSPAWLSRRATEAFF
.	TRBJ1-1	TRBV19	CASSIVGEAFF
.	TRBJ1-1	TRBV7-2	CASSPWERATEAFF
.	TRBJ1-4	TRBV4-2	CASSQDRAEKLFF
.	TRBJ1-1	TRBV2	CASSERQGRNTEAFF
TRBD1	TRBJ2-2	TRBV15	CATRDRVNTGELFF
.	TRBJ2-2	TRBV27	CASSPGMWQDYNTGELFF
.	TRBJ1-1	TRBV7-8	CASSLEARVTRMEAFF
.	TRBJ1-1	TRBV5-8	CASSSSYRRTEAFF
.	TRBJ2-3	TRBV7-2	CASEWVPTDTQYF
TRBD1	TRBJ2-3	TRBV5-1	CASSPKQGGTDTQYF
.	TRBJ2-2	TRBV15	CATSRDLWGELFF
TRBD1	TRBJ2-7	TRBV11-2	CASSPAGDRGYEQYF
TRBD2	TRBJ2-7	TRBV4-3	CASSQGAGGSYEQYF
TRBD1	TRBJ1-4	TRBV4-1	CASSPPPGGANEKLFF
TRBD1	TRBJ1-5	TRBV10-2	CATGTAYSNQPQHF
TRBD2	TRBJ2-3	TRBV7-3	CASSPRLAGGTDTQYF
TRBD2	TRBJ2-2	TRBV7-2	CASSFQGLAAGELFF
TRBD2	TRBJ2-1	TRBV15	CATSKDYGTSVSYEQFF
.	TRBJ1-1	TRBV5-1	CASSLQMNTEAFF
.	TRBJ1-1	TRBV5-6	CASSPEGVSEAFF
.	TRBJ1-2	TRBV5-6	CASSTQGGGYTF
.	TRBJ2-1	TRBV27	CASSPSRSGEQFF